This paragraph reports one T cell receptor (beta chain). Mismatch with germline at one junction end may stem from a read error. These data are taken from a study of shared clonotypes between healthy human individuals. About the research overall: CD8 memory received one plate per donor, CD8 naive two, CD4 memory three and CD4 naive three.

Only in-frame clones appear in the TCRdb table, and some are missing; sequencing was by immunoSEQ multiplex PCR. This sample carries nearly 600,000 clones, around 95% of them seen once, and the ten largest clones take around 0.11%. Positively selected for CCR7, the CD45RO-negative cells used as naive CD8 cells excluded terminally differentiated effector memory CD45RA+ cells. The CDR3 totals 13 residues. Germline assignment: CDR1 MNHEY and CDR2 SMNVEV (reference sequence). V is TRBV27 and J is TRBJ2-1; D gene ambiguous. The source material was naive CD8+ T cells sorted from blood. The TCR comes from a woman under 40 in good health. The CDR3 nucleotides are TGTGCCAGCAGTTTATCTGGGTACACTGAGCAGTTCTTC. This gives the protein CASSLSGYTEQFF.